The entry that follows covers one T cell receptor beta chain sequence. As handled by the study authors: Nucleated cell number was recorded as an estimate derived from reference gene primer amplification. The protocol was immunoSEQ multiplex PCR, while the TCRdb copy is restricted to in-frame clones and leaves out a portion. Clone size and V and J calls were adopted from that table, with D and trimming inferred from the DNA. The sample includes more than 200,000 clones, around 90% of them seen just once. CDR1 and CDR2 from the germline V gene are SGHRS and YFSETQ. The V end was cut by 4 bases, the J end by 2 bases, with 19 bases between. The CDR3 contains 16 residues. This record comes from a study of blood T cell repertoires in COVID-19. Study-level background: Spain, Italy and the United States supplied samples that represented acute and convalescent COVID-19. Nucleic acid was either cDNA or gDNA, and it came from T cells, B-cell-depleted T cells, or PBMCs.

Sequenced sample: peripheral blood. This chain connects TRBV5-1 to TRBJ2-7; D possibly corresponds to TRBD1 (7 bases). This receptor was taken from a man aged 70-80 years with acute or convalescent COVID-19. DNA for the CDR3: TGCGCCAGCAGCCCCGGGAGAGACAGGGTCACCTACGAGCAGTACTTC. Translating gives CASSPGRDRVTYEQYF.